The T cell receptor (beta chain) under discussion was sequenced for a study of OX40 agonist ivuxolimab in advanced cancers. Study in general: Patients were given ivuxolimab, an antibody that agonizes OX40 (CD134).

Libraries were prepared by immunoSEQ multiplex PCR; TCRdb keeps only in-frame clonotypes and omits some of them. The sample records tens of thousands of clones, around 92% being singletons. There are 12 residues in the CDR3. With V trimmed by 4 bases and J by 7 bases, 5 bases remained unmatched. Germline CDR1 reads SQVTM; CDR2 reads ANQGSEA. The investigators sampled blood at baseline, at cycle 4 day 1, and at cycle 7 day 1. This receptor was taken from an adult with an advanced solid tumor such as melanoma, head and neck, liver or kidney cancer. The sequencing here drew on CD4+ or CD8+ T cells sorted from blood, taken in a trial of the OX40 agonist ivuxolimab. The V and J genes are TRBV29-1 and TRBJ2-7; 9 bases map to TRBD2. The CDR3 sequence is CSVVAGVWEQYF. The CDR3 coding sequence is TGCAGCGTTGTAGCGGGAGTTTGGGAGCAGTACTTC.